Only a few counts were recorded for the clone carrying this T cell receptor (beta chain). Its specificity is not known. The CDR3 consists of 14 residues. CDR1 is SGHVS and CDR2 is FNYEAQ in the germline V gene. V gave up 4 bases and J gave up 4 bases, with 14 bases separating them. The sample is drawn from a study of T-cell memory formation after mild COVID-19. Researchers used 5'RACE with constant-segment primers to make TCR alpha and TCR beta cDNA libraries that carry sample barcodes and UMIs. In TCRdb, the 5' RACE reads were re-called with MiXCR into one record per CDR3 protein. The sample records around 530,000 distinct CDR3 sequences, about 22% being singletons. The study's findings and limits: Those CD4+ clones that contracted were mainly in CM and EM (CD8+ ones in EMRA).

Source material: PBMCs or a T cell subset sorted from them (not recorded which). The chain carries TRBV7-6 and TRBJ2-7; D not resolved. The clonotype comes from an adult woman who had mild COVID-19 (a few samples of this study predate the infection). Cell type and time point are not known. The chain's CDR3 is CASSSEGPGYEQYF. The CDR3 DNA reads as TGTGCCAGCAGCTCCGAAGGGCCCGGATACGAGCAGTACTTC.